This T cell receptor (beta chain) emerged from a study of T-cell memory formation after mild COVID-19. Study in general: Each donor largely had its own TCR clusters.

A few counts support this clonotype. Its specificity is unknown. The study's findings and limits: Mostly located in CM and EM were contracting CD4+ clones, with contracting CD8+ clones located in EMRA. A subset of responding clones appeared in pre-infection memory, suggesting cross-reactive memory joined.

Using its own MiXCR run on the 5' RACE reads, TCRdb lists one record per CDR3 protein. The sample consists of 450,000 to 700,000 distinct CDR3 sequences, more than 15% of them appearing once. This sequence originates from an adult woman who had mild COVID-19 (a few samples of this study predate the infection). Cell type and time point are not known. The sequencing sample was made of PBMCs or a T cell subset sorted from them (not recorded which).

The CDR3 nucleotides are TGTGCCAGCAGGCTGGACAGTACAGATACGCAGTATTTT. The encoded protein is CASRLDSTDTQYF. The chain joins TRBV6-2 or TRBV6-3 to TRBJ2-3, with D possibly TRBD1 on 6 matching bases. The CDR3 consists of 13 residues. Looked up from germline, CDR1 is MNHEY and CDR2 is SVGEGT. V shed 6 bases and J shed 3 bases, with 10 bases lying between them.